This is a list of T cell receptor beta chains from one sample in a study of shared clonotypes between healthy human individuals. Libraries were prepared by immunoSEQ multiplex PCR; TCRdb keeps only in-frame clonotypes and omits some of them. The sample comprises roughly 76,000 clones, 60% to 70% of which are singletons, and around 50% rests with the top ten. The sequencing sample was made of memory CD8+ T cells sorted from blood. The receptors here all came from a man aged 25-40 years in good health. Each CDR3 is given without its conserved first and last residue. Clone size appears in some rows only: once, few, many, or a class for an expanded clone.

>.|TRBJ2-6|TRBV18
ASSPRRQGTLGANVLT
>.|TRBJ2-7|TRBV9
ASSVDGRTSYEQY
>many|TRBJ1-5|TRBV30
AWGVDPGQGPYSNQPQH
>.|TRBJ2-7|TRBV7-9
ASSFLSGEQY
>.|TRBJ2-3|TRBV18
ASSPPTGGRRTDTQY
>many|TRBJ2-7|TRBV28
ASRPGHFYEQY
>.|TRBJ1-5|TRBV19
ASSTGRTGGNQPQH
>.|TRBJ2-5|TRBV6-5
ASSYGTGGVETQY
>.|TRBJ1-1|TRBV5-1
ASSVGQVNTEAF
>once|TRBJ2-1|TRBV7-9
ASSLAGTYNEQF
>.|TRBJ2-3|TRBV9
ASSVEAADTQY
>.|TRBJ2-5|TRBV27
ASSSFMSPQETQY
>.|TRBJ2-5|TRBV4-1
ASSQDLAGVETQY
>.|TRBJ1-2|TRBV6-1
ASSDQGAYTTRDPNYGYT
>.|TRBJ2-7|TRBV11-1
ASSDSLTTYEQY
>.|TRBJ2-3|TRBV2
ASRVGELTDTQY
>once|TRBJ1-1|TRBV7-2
ASSLEEGRSTEAF
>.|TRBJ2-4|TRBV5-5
ASSRDSLTKNIQY
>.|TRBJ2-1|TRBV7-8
ASTERSGTYNEQF
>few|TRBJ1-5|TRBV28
ASSPLDTSESNQPQH
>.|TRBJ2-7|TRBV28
ASSSPPGLAGSGKQHYEQY
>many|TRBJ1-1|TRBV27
ASSSWAEAF
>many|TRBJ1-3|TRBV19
ASASSSGNTIY
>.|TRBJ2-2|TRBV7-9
ASGPPLGELF
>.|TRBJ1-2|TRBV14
ASSQGRNYGYT
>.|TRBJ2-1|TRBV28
ASSLGQAGISYNEQF
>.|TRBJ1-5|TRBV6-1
ASSEDLYSSQPQH
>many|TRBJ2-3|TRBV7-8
ASSLSIGDTQY
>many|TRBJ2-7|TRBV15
ATSRVLKENEQY
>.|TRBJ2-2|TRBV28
ASRDLPTGELF
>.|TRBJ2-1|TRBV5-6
ASSLDSVLYNEQF
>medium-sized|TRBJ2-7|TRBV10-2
ASSETGGMKSYEQY
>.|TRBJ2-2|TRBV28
ASSLLTGELF
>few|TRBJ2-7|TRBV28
ASSWTSGNYEQY
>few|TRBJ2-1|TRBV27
ASNLAGVSSYNEQF
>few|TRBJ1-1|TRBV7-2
ASSLGSRGLNTEAF
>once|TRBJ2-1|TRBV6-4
ASSVSSGTYNEQF